The subject of this entry is one T cell receptor beta chain. Its antigen is currently not known. One base away there is no much larger clone; base qualities are not given. Whole blood was collected in K2EDTA tubes by collaborating institutions according to the institutions' own protocols. For TCRbeta analysis, collaborator samples were shipped as frozen whole blood, as isolated PBMCs, or as DNA extracted from either sample type. TCRbeta CDR3 regions were amplified from genomic DNA by means of the immunoSEQ Assay, a bias-controlled multiplex PCR. The authors' analysis ran thus. Within the assay, amplification of reference gene primers was used to estimate how many nucleated cells each sample contained. To quantify the absolute abundance of each unique TCRbeta CDR3 rearrangement, sequence reads were collapsed and filtered. For each sample, productive Simpson clonality was calculated as the square root of Simpson's diversity index across productive rearrangements. This is the immuneACCESS table as TCRdb keeps it, with only in-frame sequences that have V and J called. A part of the clones is gone; compared with another copy, unresolved V genes explain less than half, and the rest is unexplained. V and J calls and clone size are copied from that table; D and trimming were computed from the DNA. The sample table shows tens of thousands of clones, and roughly four fifths are seen once. The ten most abundant clones make up 1.9% of the sample.

The sample is drawn from a study of blood T cell repertoires in COVID-19 (dated by TCRdb to 2018 to 2020). In the study overall: Samples covering the acute and convalescent phases of COVID-19 were provided by collaborators in the United States, Italy and Spain. The material from the prospective study consisted of cDNA or gDNA derived from T cells, B-cell-depleted T cells, or PBMCs. Subjects who had been exposed to COVID-19, were actively infected with it, or had recovered from it provided the deeply sampled blood TCRbeta repertoires that made up the dataset. A freely available public database, intended as a resource for researchers studying the immune response to SARS-CoV-2, is where the repertoires were released. The samples were drawn from two sources: the first 160 participants of the ongoing ImmuneRACE study, and over 1,000 subjects contributed by 6 global collaborators. The sample metadata nearly always contained a de-identified subject ID, COVID-19 status, age in years and sex. Where available, HLA class I and class II types were taken from metadata supplied by the sample provider and were not determined by assay-based typing.

Overall study outcomes, separate from this receptor: How much clinical and demographic metadata was included differed by source and by participant, and the metadata was provided uncurated.

According to the germline V gene, CDR1 reads MNHEY and CDR2 reads SVGAGI. The cysteine opens and the phenylalanine closes a CDR3 of 12 amino acids. Only the CDR3 portion is preserved as DNA: 36 bases, with reading frame beginning at the first base. Between the V and J ends, shortened by 6 bases and 3 bases respectively, the junction contains 7 bases. The sequence is built from TRBV6-5 and TRBJ2-3; no D gene call is confident. What was sequenced was peripheral blood. This sequence was found in a woman aged 60 to 75 with acute or convalescent COVID-19. The DNA is TGTGCCAGCAGGTCTAGAACAGATACGCAGTATTTT. Its translation is CASRSRTDTQYF.